This T cell receptor (beta chain) is drawn from a study of shared clonotypes between healthy human individuals. In the study's own analysis: Junction-only sequences produced by ImmunoSEQ had no quality scores, so filtering differed. The table came from immunoSEQ multiplex PCR; TCRdb's copy has only in-frame clones and leaves some out. That table furnishes V, J and clone size, whereas the DNA furnished D and trimming. The sample contains approximately 2.5 million clones, over 85% of which appear only once. V gave up 2 bases and J gave up 3 bases, with 11 bases separating them. The CDR3 loop spans 14 amino acids. CDR1 SGHVS and CDR2 FNYEAQ come from the germline V gene.

The chain recombines TRBV7-6 with TRBJ2-7; D is ambiguous. Input material: naive CD4+ T cells from PBMCs. The subset: CD45RA+ positively selected. The TCR originated in a man between 18 and 29 years old in good health. Some clones in this sample may be carry-over from other donors' samples. CDR3 sequence (DNA): TGTGCCAGCAGCTTAAGGTGGCAGAGCTACGAGCAGTACTTC. Its translation is CASSLRWQSYEQYF.